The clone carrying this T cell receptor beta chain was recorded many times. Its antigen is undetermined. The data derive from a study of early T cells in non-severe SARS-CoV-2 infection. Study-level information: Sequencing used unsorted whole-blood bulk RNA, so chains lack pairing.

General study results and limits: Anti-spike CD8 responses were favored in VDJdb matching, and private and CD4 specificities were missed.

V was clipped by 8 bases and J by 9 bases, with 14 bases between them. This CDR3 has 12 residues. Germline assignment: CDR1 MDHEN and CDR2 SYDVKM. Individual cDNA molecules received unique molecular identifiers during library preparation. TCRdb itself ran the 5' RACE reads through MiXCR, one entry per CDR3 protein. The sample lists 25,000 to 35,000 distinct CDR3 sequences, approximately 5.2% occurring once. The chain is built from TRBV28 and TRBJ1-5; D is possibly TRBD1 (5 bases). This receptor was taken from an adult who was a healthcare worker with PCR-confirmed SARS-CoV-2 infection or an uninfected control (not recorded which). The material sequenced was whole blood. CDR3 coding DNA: TGTGCCAGCTTCGACAGCCCGGGGCCCCAGCATTTT. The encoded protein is CASFDSPGPQHF.